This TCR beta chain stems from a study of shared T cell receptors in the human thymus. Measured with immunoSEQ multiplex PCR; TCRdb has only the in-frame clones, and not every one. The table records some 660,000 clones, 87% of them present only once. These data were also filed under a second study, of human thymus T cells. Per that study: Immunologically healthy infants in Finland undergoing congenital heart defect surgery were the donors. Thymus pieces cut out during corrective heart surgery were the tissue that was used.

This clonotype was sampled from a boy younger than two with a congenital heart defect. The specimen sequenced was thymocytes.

CDR3 nucleotide sequence: TGTGCCAGCAGTCCCGGCGGCAGGGTAACCGAGCAGTACTTC. Translating it yields CASSPGGRVTEQYF. This chain uses TRBV27 with TRBJ2-7, with a weak D call TRBD1 (5 bases). Germline V gene sequence: CDR1 MNHEY, CDR2 SMNVEV (reference sequence). Trimming cost V 5 bases and J 6 bases, with 17 bases left between them. The CDR3 contains 14 residues.